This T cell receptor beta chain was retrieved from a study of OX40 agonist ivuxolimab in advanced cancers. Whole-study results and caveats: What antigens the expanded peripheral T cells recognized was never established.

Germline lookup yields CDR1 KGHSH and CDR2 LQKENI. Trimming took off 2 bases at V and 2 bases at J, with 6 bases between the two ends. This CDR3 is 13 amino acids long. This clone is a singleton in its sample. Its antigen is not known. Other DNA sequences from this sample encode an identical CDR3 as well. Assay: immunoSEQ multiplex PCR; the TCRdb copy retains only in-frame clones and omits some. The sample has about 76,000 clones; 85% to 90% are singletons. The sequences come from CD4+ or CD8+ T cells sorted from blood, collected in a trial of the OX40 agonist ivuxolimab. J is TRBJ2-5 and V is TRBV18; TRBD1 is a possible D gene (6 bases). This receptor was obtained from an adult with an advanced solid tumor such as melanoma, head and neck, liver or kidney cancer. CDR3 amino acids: CASSPGTQETQYF. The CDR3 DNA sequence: TGTGCCAGCTCACCAGGGACACAAGAGACCCAGTACTTC. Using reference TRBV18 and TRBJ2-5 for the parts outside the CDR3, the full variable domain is NAGVMQNPRHLVRRRGQEARLRCSPMKGHSHVYWYRQLPEEGLKFMVYLQKENIIDESGMPKERFSAEFPKEGPSILRIQQVVRGDSAAYFCASSPGTQETQYFGPGTRLLVL.